This T cell receptor beta chain was documented in a study of OX40 agonist ivuxolimab in advanced cancers. Whole-study context: A male proportion of approximately 80% was recorded, with mean age about 60 years and range about 20 to 85. Regarding the study as a whole: Some of the nonresponding patients also showed low levels of normalized T-cell clonal expansion. At 0.1-3.0 mg/kg, partial responders had clonal expansion among the lowest observed.

V lost 1 base to trimming and J lost 1 base, with 13 bases between them. The CDR3 runs 16 residues. Germline V gene data show CDR1 as LNHDA and CDR2 as SQIVND (reference sequence). TCRdb's copy holds only in-frame clones and misses some; the assay was immunoSEQ multiplex PCR. The data contain more than 45,000 clones, around 84% of them singletons. Details on this clone: Its matching antigen is unknown.

Source: CD4+ or CD8+ T cells sorted from blood, taken in a trial of the OX40 agonist ivuxolimab. The receptor was derived from an adult with an advanced solid tumor such as melanoma, head and neck, liver or kidney cancer. The genes are TRBV19 and TRBJ1-2; unclear D gene. The CDR3 nucleotides read TGTGCCAGTAGTATAGGTGGAGGACGGGGTAACTATGGCTACACCTTC. Translated, it gives CASSIGGGRGNYGYTF.